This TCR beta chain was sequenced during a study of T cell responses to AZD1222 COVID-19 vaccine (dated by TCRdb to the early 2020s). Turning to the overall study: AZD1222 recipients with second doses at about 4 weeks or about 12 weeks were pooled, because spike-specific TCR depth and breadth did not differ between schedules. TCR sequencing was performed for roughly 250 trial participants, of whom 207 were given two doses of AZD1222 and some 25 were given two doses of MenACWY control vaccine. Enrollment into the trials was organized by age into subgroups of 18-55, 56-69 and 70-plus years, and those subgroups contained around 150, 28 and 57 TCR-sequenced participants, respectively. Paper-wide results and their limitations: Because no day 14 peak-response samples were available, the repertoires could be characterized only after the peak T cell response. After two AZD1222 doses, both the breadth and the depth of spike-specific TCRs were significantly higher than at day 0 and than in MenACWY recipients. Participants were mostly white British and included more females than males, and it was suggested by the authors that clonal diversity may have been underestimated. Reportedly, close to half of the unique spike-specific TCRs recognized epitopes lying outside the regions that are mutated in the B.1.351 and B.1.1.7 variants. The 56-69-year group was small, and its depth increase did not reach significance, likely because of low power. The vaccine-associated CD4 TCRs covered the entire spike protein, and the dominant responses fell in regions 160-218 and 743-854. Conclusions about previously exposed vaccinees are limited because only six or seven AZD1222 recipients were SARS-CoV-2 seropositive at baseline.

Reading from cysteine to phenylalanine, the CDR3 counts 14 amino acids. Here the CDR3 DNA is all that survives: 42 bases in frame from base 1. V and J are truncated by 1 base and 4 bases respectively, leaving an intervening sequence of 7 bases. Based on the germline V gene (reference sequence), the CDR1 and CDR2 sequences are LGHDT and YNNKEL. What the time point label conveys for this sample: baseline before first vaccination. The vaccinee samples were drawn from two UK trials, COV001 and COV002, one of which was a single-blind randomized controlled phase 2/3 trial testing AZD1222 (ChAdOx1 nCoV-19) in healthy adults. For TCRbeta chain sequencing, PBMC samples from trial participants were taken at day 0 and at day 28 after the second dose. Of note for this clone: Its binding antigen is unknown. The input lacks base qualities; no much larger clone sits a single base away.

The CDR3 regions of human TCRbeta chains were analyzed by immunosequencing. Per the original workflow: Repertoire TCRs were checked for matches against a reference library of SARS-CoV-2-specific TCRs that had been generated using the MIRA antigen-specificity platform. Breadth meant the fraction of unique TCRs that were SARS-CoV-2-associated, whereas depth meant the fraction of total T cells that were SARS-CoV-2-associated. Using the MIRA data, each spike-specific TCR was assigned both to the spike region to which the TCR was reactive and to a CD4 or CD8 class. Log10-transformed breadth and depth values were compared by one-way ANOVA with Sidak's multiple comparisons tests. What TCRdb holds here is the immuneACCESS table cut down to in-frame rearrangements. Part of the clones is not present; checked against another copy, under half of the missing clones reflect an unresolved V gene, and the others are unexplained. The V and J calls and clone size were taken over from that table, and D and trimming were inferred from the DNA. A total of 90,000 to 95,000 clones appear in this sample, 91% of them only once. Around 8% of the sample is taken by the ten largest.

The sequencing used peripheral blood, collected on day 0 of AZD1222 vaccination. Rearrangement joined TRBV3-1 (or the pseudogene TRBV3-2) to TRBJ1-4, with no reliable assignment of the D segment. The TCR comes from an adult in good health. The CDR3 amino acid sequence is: CASSQANDNEKLFF. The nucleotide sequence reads TGTGCCAGCAGCCAAGCTAACGATAATGAAAAACTGTTTTTT.